Listed below are T cell receptor beta chains from one sample, sequenced in a study of cytomegalovirus exposure and HLA in healthy donors. Sequencing used immunoSEQ multiplex PCR; TCRdb keeps in-frame clones, though not all of them. Among 95,000 to 150,000 clones listed, over 70% were seen once. Input material: PBMCs. These receptors all stem from a young woman in good health and CMV-seronegative. CDR3s include the opening cysteine and the closing phenylalanine or tryptophan.

cdr3_aa: CASIFKEGREVNYGYTF
v_call: TRBV5-6

cdr3_aa: CASTSGQGSYNEQFF
v_call: TRBV7-9

cdr3_aa: CASSPANRGMSTDTQYF
v_call: TRBV18

cdr3_aa: CASSLFPLQGANYGYTF
v_call: TRBV5-6

cdr3_aa: CASSLGGGTYYGYTF
v_call: TRBV11-2

cdr3_aa: CASSLVDTRDTEAFF
v_call: TRBV5-1

cdr3_aa: CASRDLGRLFF
v_call: TRBV11-2

cdr3_aa: CASSSYRADYGYTF
v_call: TRBV4-1

cdr3_aa: CASTGVPTNEKLFF
v_call: TRBV4-1

cdr3_aa: CASSRMRLDEKLFF
v_call: TRBV6-1